These T cell receptor beta chains were read from a single sample in a study of T cell responses to AZD1222 COVID-19 vaccine. Sequencing used immunoSEQ multiplex PCR; TCRdb keeps in-frame clones, though not all of them. Altogether tens of thousands of clones are present, about 93% being singletons, with the ten largest covering about 3%. This specimen consisted of peripheral blood, obtained 28 days after the second AZD1222 dose. Receptors originate from an adult who received the AZD1222 COVID-19 vaccine. The CDR3 runs from the conserved cysteine through the conserved F or W. D genes are given only for firm matches. The size field is filled for only some rows; it gives once, few, many or a size class.

abundance: NA; j_gene: TRBJ2-3; d_gene: NA; v_gene: TRBV3-1/TRBV3-2; CDR3nt: TGTGCCAGCAGCCACCGGCACGGGGGGCACACAGATACGCAGTATTTT; CDR3aa: CASSHRHGGHTDTQYF
abundance: NA; j_gene: TRBJ2-1; d_gene: NA; v_gene: TRBV7-6; CDR3nt: TGTGCCAGCAGCTTAGAGGTGGAGAGCTCCTACAATGAGCAGTTCTTC; CDR3aa: CASSLEVESSYNEQFF
abundance: NA; j_gene: TRBJ1-2; d_gene: NA; v_gene: TRBV6-1; CDR3nt: TGTGCCAGCAGTGAAGCAAGGGTAGGGAGGGGAGGCTACACCTTC; CDR3aa: CASSEARVGRGGYTF
abundance: NA; j_gene: TRBJ1-1; d_gene: NA; v_gene: TRBV27; CDR3nt: TGTGCCAGCTCTGAGAAGGAAGGGAAGTACACTGAAGCTTTCTTT; CDR3aa: CASSEKEGKYTEAFF
abundance: NA; j_gene: TRBJ2-7; d_gene: TRBD2; v_gene: TRBV5-8; CDR3nt: TGTGCCAGCAGCTTCCCCCGGACGGGGGGGAGCTACGAGCAGTACTTC; CDR3aa: CASSFPRTGGSYEQYF
abundance: NA; j_gene: TRBJ1-6; d_gene: NA; v_gene: TRBV6-6; CDR3nt: TGTGCCAGCAGTTACTTCCAGGGTGATTCACCCCTCCACTTT; CDR3aa: CASSYFQGDSPLHF
abundance: NA; j_gene: TRBJ1-1; d_gene: NA; v_gene: TRBV30; CDR3nt: TGTGCCTCCGGAGGGCGCAGGGACACTGAAGCTTTCTTT; CDR3aa: CASGGRRDTEAFF
abundance: NA; j_gene: TRBJ2-7; d_gene: TRBD2; v_gene: TRBV4-2; CDR3nt: TGTGCCAGCAGCCCCGTGCGGGGGGCACGGGAGCAGTACTTC; CDR3aa: CASSPVRGAREQYF
abundance: NA; j_gene: TRBJ2-2; d_gene: TRBD1; v_gene: TRBV5-1; CDR3nt: TGCGCCAGCCGCCACACCCGGACAGGGGGCTTGGTTGGCACCGGGGAGCTGTTTTTT; CDR3aa: CASRHTRTGGLVGTGELFF
abundance: NA; j_gene: TRBJ1-2; d_gene: NA; v_gene: TRBV4-2; CDR3nt: TGTGCCAGCAGCCAAGACGAAAACAGCTATGGCTACACCTTC; CDR3aa: CASSQDENSYGYTF
abundance: NA; j_gene: TRBJ1-1; d_gene: NA; v_gene: TRBV30; CDR3nt: TGTGCCTGGAGTAGGGGGACGGTGAACACTGAAGCTTTCTTT; CDR3aa: CAWSRGTVNTEAFF
abundance: NA; j_gene: TRBJ1-2; d_gene: TRBD1; v_gene: TRBV11-3; CDR3nt: TGTGCCAGCAGCCCCCGGTCCGGGACAGGAGATGGCTACACCTTC; CDR3aa: CASSPRSGTGDGYTF
abundance: few; j_gene: TRBJ1-3; d_gene: NA; v_gene: TRBV5-1; CDR3nt: TGCGCCAGCAGCTTGGCCGGCTTTACAAGCTCTGGAAACACCATATATTTT; CDR3aa: CASSLAGFTSSGNTIYF
abundance: NA; j_gene: TRBJ1-2; d_gene: NA; v_gene: TRBV7-9; CDR3nt: TGTGCCAGCAGCTTAGGAGAGGGGAATGGCTACACCTTC; CDR3aa: CASSLGEGNGYTF
abundance: NA; j_gene: TRBJ2-3; d_gene: NA; v_gene: TRBV5-1; CDR3nt: TGCGCCAGCAGCTTGGAAGGGAGGACAGGCGGGCCAGATACGCAGTATTTT; CDR3aa: CASSLEGRTGGPDTQYF
abundance: NA; j_gene: TRBJ1-4; d_gene: NA; v_gene: TRBV7-2; CDR3nt: TGTGCCAGCAGCCGTTTTCTGAGAGATTATAATGAAAAACTGTTTTTT; CDR3aa: CASSRFLRDYNEKLFF
abundance: NA; j_gene: TRBJ1-2; d_gene: NA; v_gene: TRBV5-1; CDR3nt: TGCGCCAGCAGCACCCGACCCGGACGGGATACTAACTATGGCTACACCTTC; CDR3aa: CASSTRPGRDTNYGYTF
abundance: NA; j_gene: TRBJ1-4; d_gene: NA; v_gene: TRBV5-5; CDR3nt: TGTGCCAGCAGCTTGAACCCGAGGCTTAATGAAAAACTGTTTTTT; CDR3aa: CASSLNPRLNEKLFF
abundance: NA; j_gene: TRBJ2-3; d_gene: TRBD2; v_gene: TRBV18; CDR3nt: TGTGCCAGCTCACCGGCCAGGACTAGCGGGGGTACAGATACGCAGTATTTT; CDR3aa: CASSPARTSGGTDTQYF
abundance: NA; j_gene: TRBJ1-5; d_gene: NA; v_gene: TRBV7-4; CDR3nt: TGTGCCAGAACCTTTACAGGGTTCTATAGCAATCAGCCCCAGCATTTT; CDR3aa: CARTFTGFYSNQPQHF
abundance: NA; j_gene: TRBJ2-3; d_gene: NA; v_gene: TRBV28; CDR3nt: TGTGCCAGCAGCAGAACTTCCAGCACAGATACGCAGTATTTT; CDR3aa: CASSRTSSTDTQYF
abundance: NA; j_gene: TRBJ1-5; d_gene: NA; v_gene: TRBV19; CDR3nt: TGTGCCTCTAAACGGGACAGCAATCAGCCCCAGCATTTT; CDR3aa: CASKRDSNQPQHF
abundance: NA; j_gene: TRBJ1-1; d_gene: TRBD1; v_gene: TRBV27; CDR3nt: TGTGCCAGCACAAGGACAGGGAACACTGAAGCTTTCTTT; CDR3aa: CASTRTGNTEAFF
abundance: NA; j_gene: TRBJ2-4; d_gene: NA; v_gene: TRBV4-2; CDR3nt: TGTGCCAGCAGTCAAGAGTGGAATAGGGGGGCAAACATTCAGTACTTC; CDR3aa: CASSQEWNRGANIQYF
abundance: NA; j_gene: TRBJ2-5; d_gene: NA; v_gene: TRBV2; CDR3nt: TGTGCCACCTCTGGTTCTAGAGGGCACAGCGAGACCCAGTACTTC; CDR3aa: CATSGSRGHSETQYF
abundance: NA; j_gene: TRBJ1-3; d_gene: NA; v_gene: TRBV28; CDR3nt: TGTGCCAGCAGTTTGAGCGGGGGTGGAAACACCATATATTTT; CDR3aa: CASSLSGGGNTIYF
abundance: NA; j_gene: TRBJ1-2; d_gene: NA; v_gene: TRBV6-5; CDR3nt: TGTGCCAGCAGTTACTCGCCGGCAGGGACCGGCTACACCTTC; CDR3aa: CASSYSPAGTGYTF
abundance: NA; j_gene: TRBJ2-3; d_gene: TRBD1; v_gene: TRBV28; CDR3nt: TGTGCCAGCAGTTCAGTATCGGGACAGGGTGGCACAGATACGCAGTATTTT; CDR3aa: CASSSVSGQGGTDTQYF
abundance: once; j_gene: TRBJ2-2; d_gene: NA; v_gene: TRBV27; CDR3nt: TGTGCCAGCAGATTAAACCGGGACACCATCACCGGGGAGCTGTTTTTT; CDR3aa: CASRLNRDTITGELFF
abundance: NA; j_gene: TRBJ1-1; d_gene: NA; v_gene: TRBV29-1; CDR3nt: TGCAGCGTCTTTTTGGCGGGGTCCACTGAAGCTTTCTTT; CDR3aa: CSVFLAGSTEAFF
abundance: NA; j_gene: TRBJ1-5; d_gene: NA; v_gene: TRBV15; CDR3nt: TGTGCCACCGGGGTGGATCAGCCCCAGCATTTT; CDR3aa: CATGVDQPQHF
abundance: NA; j_gene: TRBJ1-5; d_gene: NA; v_gene: TRBV7-9; CDR3nt: TGTGCCAGCAGCTTGGCGAATCAGCCCCAGCATTTT; CDR3aa: CASSLANQPQHF
abundance: once; j_gene: TRBJ1-2; d_gene: NA; v_gene: TRBV3-1/TRBV3-2; CDR3nt: TGTGCCAGCAGCCTCCGGGCGGAGGGGGGCGGGGGCGAAGGCTACACCTTC; CDR3aa: CASSLRAEGGGGEGYTF
abundance: NA; j_gene: TRBJ2-7; d_gene: NA; v_gene: TRBV7-5; CDR3nt: TGTGTCAGAAGCTTCTATAGGGGGCTGCCGTGTAACGAGCAGTACTTC; CDR3aa: CVRSFYRGLPCNEQYF
abundance: NA; j_gene: TRBJ1-2; d_gene: NA; v_gene: TRBV5-1; CDR3nt: TGCGCCAGCAGCCTCGCCTCAGCGGCTTTTAACTATGGCTACACCTTC; CDR3aa: CASSLASAAFNYGYTF
abundance: NA; j_gene: TRBJ1-1; d_gene: TRBD1; v_gene: TRBV7-2; CDR3nt: TGTGCCAGCAGCTTTACAGGGGGCGCGGGCACTGAAGCTTTCTTT; CDR3aa: CASSFTGGAGTEAFF
abundance: NA; j_gene: TRBJ1-1; d_gene: NA; v_gene: TRBV27; CDR3nt: TGTGCCAGCTCTACAGGCTCTAAGAACCCTTTCTTT; CDR3aa: CASSTGSKNPFF
abundance: NA; j_gene: TRBJ2-5; d_gene: NA; v_gene: TRBV7-2; CDR3nt: TGTGCCAGCAGCTTAGAAACGGGCTCAGAGACCCAGTACTTC; CDR3aa: CASSLETGSETQYF
abundance: NA; j_gene: TRBJ1-6; d_gene: NA; v_gene: TRBV2; CDR3nt: TGTGCCAGCGCGAAACAGGGAAGTAATTCACCCCTCCACTTT; CDR3aa: CASAKQGSNSPLHF
abundance: NA; j_gene: TRBJ1-5; d_gene: NA; v_gene: TRBV5-8; CDR3nt: TGTGCCAGCAGGATACATGGGCAGGGAGGTCAGCCCCAGCATTTT; CDR3aa: CASRIHGQGGQPQHF
abundance: once; j_gene: TRBJ1-5; d_gene: NA; v_gene: TRBV19; CDR3nt: TGTGCCAGTAGTATAATTGTGAAAACAAATCAGCCCCAGCATTTT; CDR3aa: CASSIIVKTNQPQHF
abundance: NA; j_gene: TRBJ2-3; d_gene: NA; v_gene: TRBV10-1; CDR3nt: TGCGCCAGCAGTGCGCTCAGCACAGATACGCAGTATTTT; CDR3aa: CASSALSTDTQYF
abundance: NA; j_gene: TRBJ2-3; d_gene: NA; v_gene: TRBV3-1/TRBV3-2; CDR3nt: TGTGCCAGCAGCCAAGATTCCCAGGGTATGAAGTATTTT; CDR3aa: CASSQDSQGMKYF
abundance: NA; j_gene: TRBJ2-2; d_gene: NA; v_gene: TRBV24-1; CDR3nt: TGTGCCATCCGTTCGCCGAACACCGGGGAGCTGTTTTTT; CDR3aa: CAIRSPNTGELFF
abundance: NA; j_gene: TRBJ2-2; d_gene: NA; v_gene: TRBV7-6; CDR3nt: TGTGCCAGCATCCCTGGGGACCGCGGGGAGCTGTTTTTT; CDR3aa: CASIPGDRGELFF
abundance: NA; j_gene: TRBJ1-2; d_gene: NA; v_gene: TRBV19; CDR3nt: TGTGCCAGCCACGAACACCTTAACTATGGCTACACCTTC; CDR3aa: CASHEHLNYGYTF
abundance: NA; j_gene: TRBJ1-2; d_gene: NA; v_gene: TRBV15; CDR3nt: TGTGCCACCAGCAGAGACGGAGCCTATGGCTACACCTTC; CDR3aa: CATSRDGAYGYTF
abundance: NA; j_gene: TRBJ2-7; d_gene: TRBD1; v_gene: TRBV11-2; CDR3nt: TGTGCCAGCAGCTTAGGGAAGACAGGGACCTCCTACGAGCAGTACTTC; CDR3aa: CASSLGKTGTSYEQYF
abundance: NA; j_gene: TRBJ2-1; d_gene: TRBD1; v_gene: TRBV5-8; CDR3nt: TGTGCCAGGAGAACAGGGGGGCCGAGCTCCTACAATGAGCAGTTCTTC; CDR3aa: CARRTGGPSSYNEQFF
abundance: few; j_gene: TRBJ1-5; d_gene: NA; v_gene: TRBV19; CDR3nt: TGTGCCAGTAAGTACAGGGAATTCAATCAGCCCCAGCATTTT; CDR3aa: CASKYREFNQPQHF
abundance: NA; j_gene: TRBJ2-7; d_gene: NA; v_gene: TRBV4-3; CDR3nt: TGCGCCAGCAGCCAAGTGGGCAGGGCCCACGAGCAGTACTTC; CDR3aa: CASSQVGRAHEQYF
abundance: NA; j_gene: TRBJ2-5; d_gene: TRBD1; v_gene: TRBV11-2; CDR3nt: TGTGCCAGCAGCCCGGGACAGATGGAGACCCAGTACTTC; CDR3aa: CASSPGQMETQYF
abundance: few; j_gene: TRBJ1-2; d_gene: TRBD1; v_gene: TRBV28; CDR3nt: TGTGCCAGCAGCTTAACGGACAGGCCAAACTATGGCTACACCTTC; CDR3aa: CASSLTDRPNYGYTF
abundance: NA; j_gene: TRBJ1-2; d_gene: NA; v_gene: TRBV19; CDR3nt: TGTGCCAGTATCACCGGGGGAAAAAACTATGGCTACACCTTC; CDR3aa: CASITGGKNYGYTF